The present T cell receptor beta chain was sequenced within a study of radiotherapy plus CTLA-4 blockade in lung cancer. At the level of the study: Objective responses were documented in roughly 20% of patients, with disease control in around 31%.

The CDR3 sequence is 11 residues long. Deletions cut 2 bases from V and 5 bases from J, with 1 base between. Per germline, CDR1 MNHNY and CDR2 SVGAGI (reference sequence). Overall study results and limits: Early blood T cell clone dynamics, with interferon-beta, were reported to best predict response. Blood TCR clones of tumor origin expanded after radiotherapy plus ipilimumab.

Chemo-refractory metastatic non-small-cell lung cancer patients were treated with focal radiation plus CTLA-4 blockade with ipilimumab. This clone was seen more than once but under ten times. What it binds is not known. Method: immunoSEQ multiplex PCR; TCRdb's copy keeps in-frame clones and lacks some. The table records about 80,000 clones, around 86% of them present only once. The material was peripheral blood, obtained from a patient treated with radiotherapy plus ipilimumab. The clonotype was recovered from a human donor with non-small cell lung cancer who had stable disease on radiotherapy plus ipilimumab. This rearrangement joins TRBV6-6 to TRBJ2-1; D gene uncertain. In DNA form, the CDR3 reads TGTGCCAGCAGTTACGACAATGAGCAGTTCTTC. Protein product: CASSYDNEQFF.